This TCR beta chain was sequenced in a study of TIL therapy for anti-PD-1-resistant metastatic lung cancer. CDR3 length equals 17 residues. Per the germline V gene, CDR1 is LNHDA and CDR2 is SQIVND (reference sequence). With 0 bases removed from V and 8 bases from J, the gap between germline ends came to 22 bases. Time point here: pre-treatment sample, taken before nivolumab and TIL therapy. This was the immunoSEQ v3 assay. TCRdb's copy holds only in-frame clones and misses some; the assay was immunoSEQ multiplex PCR. The sample holds 50,000 to 70,000 clones, 69% seen once. Source: blood, taken at baseline. The genes are TRBV19 and TRBJ1-1; D possibly corresponds to TRBD1 (6 bases). The sequence derives from a person between 25 and 80 years old with non-small cell lung cancer. Here the CDR3 reads CASSIDKNTGGRREAFF. CDR3 DNA: TGTGCCAGTAGTATAGATAAGAATACGGGGGGCCGGAGAGAAGCTTTCTTT.